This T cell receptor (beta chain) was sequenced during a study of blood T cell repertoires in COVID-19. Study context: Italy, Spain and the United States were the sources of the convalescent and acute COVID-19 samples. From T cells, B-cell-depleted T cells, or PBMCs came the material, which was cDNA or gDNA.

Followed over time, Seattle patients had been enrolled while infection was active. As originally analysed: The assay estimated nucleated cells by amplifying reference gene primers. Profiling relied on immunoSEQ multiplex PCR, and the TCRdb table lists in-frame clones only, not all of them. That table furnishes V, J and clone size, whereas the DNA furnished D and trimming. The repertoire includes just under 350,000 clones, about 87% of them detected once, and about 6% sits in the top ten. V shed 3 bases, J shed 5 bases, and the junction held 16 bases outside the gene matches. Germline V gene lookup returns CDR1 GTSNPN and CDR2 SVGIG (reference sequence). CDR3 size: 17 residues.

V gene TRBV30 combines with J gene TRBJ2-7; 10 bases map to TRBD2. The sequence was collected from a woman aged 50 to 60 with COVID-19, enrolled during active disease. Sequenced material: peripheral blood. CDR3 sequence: CAWSPNALGLARDEQYF. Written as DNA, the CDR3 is TGTGCCTGGAGCCCTAACGCCCTGGGACTAGCGCGGGACGAGCAGTACTTC.